The source of this T cell receptor (beta chain) is a study of shared clonotypes between healthy human individuals. Remarks on this clone: Antigen: not known.

Whole-study findings and limits: Clonotype sharing among donors was expected to depend on sequencing depth. Between a handful of donors, naive CD4 clonotypes were shared at a level of around 4.8%.

Per the study methods: Filtering differed for immunoSEQ, which gave only junction sequences without quality scores. Assay used: immunoSEQ multiplex PCR; TCRdb lists only in-frame clones, some missing. V and J calls and clone size are copied from that table; D and trimming were computed from the DNA. The repertoire consists of some 790,000 clones, with just under 75% occurring once and the leading ten covering 1.8%. Only Caucasian adults living in Nashville, Tennessee made up the donor group. The sequenced sample was memory CD4+ T cells sorted from blood. Subset denoted: CD45RA-negative fraction. The clonotype was recovered from a woman in her twenties or thirties in good health.

This CDR3 is CASSLNQQETQYF. CDR3 in DNA: TGTGCCAGCAGCTTAAATCAGCAAGAGACCCAGTACTTC. The chain couples TRBV7-2 to TRBJ2-5, with D unclear. This CDR3 has 13 amino acids. V lost 2 bases, J lost 2 bases, and 6 bases lay in between. Per the germline V gene, CDR1 is SGHTA and CDR2 is FQGNSA.